The following is a T cell receptor (beta chain) sequence with its context. The sample is drawn from a study of CD8 T cells in Susac syndrome. Random hexamers primed reverse transcription of about 0.5 to 1 ug RNA. One entry per CDR3 protein, called by TCRdb with MiXCR from the immunoSEQ multiplex PCR reads. Among 130,000 to 150,000 distinct CDR3 sequences, around 94% were seen once, and the ten largest hold approximately 0.25%. Germline V CDR1 and CDR2: SNHLY, FYNNEI. J was trimmed by 4 bases and V by 5 bases; bases with no gene match: 8. The CDR3 covers 18 residues. This sequence joins TRBV2 and TRBJ2-1; 16 positions match TRBD2. This TCR was sampled from a human donor in good health. The specimen sequenced was CD8+ T cells from PBMCs. The CDR3 is CASSTGTSGRDSYNEQFF. The CDR3 coding sequence is TGTGCCAGCAGTACCGGGACTAGCGGGAGGGATTCATACAATGAGCAGTTCTTC.